Ten or more counts support the clone carrying this TCR beta chain. Using RNA transcripts as the source, TCR beta CDR3 regions were amplified. First-round RT-PCR with HTBI primers amplified the TCR CDR3 region. TCRdb re-derived calls from the multiplex PCR reads in MiXCR, one entry per CDR3 protein. The table includes about 380,000 distinct CDR3 sequences, approximately 14% detected once. Germline-derived CDR1 and CDR2 are SEHNR and FQNEAQ (reference sequence). The CDR3 runs to 14 residues. The V and J ends lost 4 bases and 3 bases respectively, with 9 bases between them. The source of the sample is a study of T cells in Graves' hyperthyroidism and ophthalmopathy.

The sequencing sample was made of blood. The sequence derives from a woman aged 55-69 years with Graves' hyperthyroidism. The J gene is TRBJ2-2, the V gene TRBV7-9; no firm D call. The CDR3 sequence is CASSSGPHTGELFF. Written as DNA, the CDR3 is TGTGCCAGCAGCTCCGGACCACACACCGGGGAGCTGTTTTTT.